This T cell receptor beta chain was captured in a study of blood T cell repertoires in COVID-19. Study context: COVID-19 samples collected from the United States, Italy and Spain covered acute and convalescent phases. Sample material is recorded as cDNA or gDNA derived from T cells, B-cell-depleted T cells, or PBMCs.

As handled by the study authors: Estimated nucleated cell counts came from reference gene primer amplification. Sequencing was performed with immunoSEQ multiplex PCR; in TCRdb, only in-frame clones are kept and a portion is missing. V and J calls and clone size are copied from that table; D and trimming were computed from the DNA. The sample includes around 200,000 clones, about nine tenths of them seen just once. Source material: peripheral blood. This clonotype was sampled from a man aged 18 to 29 with active or convalescent COVID-19.

In DNA, the CDR3 is TGTGCCAGCAGGGCGCGGGAGTCCTTGAGCACAGATACGCAGTATTTT. Translation: CASRARESLSTDTQYF. This chain connects TRBV6-6 to TRBJ2-3; 7 positions match TRBD2. Unmatched junction bases numbered 9, after V lost 6 bases and J lost 0 bases. Germline values: CDR1 MNHNY, CDR2 SVGAGI (reference sequence). The CDR3 covers 16 residues.